This T cell receptor (beta chain) was obtained from a study of tumor and adjacent non-tumor tissue in lung cancer. The library came from three nested PCR rounds adapted from ARM-PCR protocols. Each CDR3 protein is one row after TCRdb ran MiXCR on the multiplex PCR reads. In the table there are 76,000 or so distinct CDR3 sequences, less than 75% of which are singletons. The germline CDR1 and CDR2 sequences are MNHNY and SVGAGI (reference sequence). The CDR3 runs to 13 residues. Of note for this clonotype: The junction and the germline gene differ at one end; a read error may be behind it.

RNA was extracted from bulk tissue without any cell sorting. The chain joins TRBV6-6 to TRBJ1-3; D is uncertain. The clonotype originates from a woman aged 65 to 85 with non-small cell lung cancer. The material sequenced was lung tumor tissue. CDR3 DNA sequence: TGCGCCAGCAGTGAGGACTGTCGAAACACCATATATTTT. Translated, it gives CASSEDCRNTIYF.